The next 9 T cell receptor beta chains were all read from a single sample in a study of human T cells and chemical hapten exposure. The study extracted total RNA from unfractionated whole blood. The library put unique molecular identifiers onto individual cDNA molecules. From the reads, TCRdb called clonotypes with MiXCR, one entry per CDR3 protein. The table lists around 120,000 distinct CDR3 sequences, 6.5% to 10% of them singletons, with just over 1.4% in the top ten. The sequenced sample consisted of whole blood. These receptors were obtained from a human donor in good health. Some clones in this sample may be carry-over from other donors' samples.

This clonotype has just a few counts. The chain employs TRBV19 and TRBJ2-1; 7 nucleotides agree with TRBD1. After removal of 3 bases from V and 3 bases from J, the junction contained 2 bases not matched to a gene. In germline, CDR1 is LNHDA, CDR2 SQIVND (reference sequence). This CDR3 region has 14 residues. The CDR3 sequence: CASSIRDSYNEQFF. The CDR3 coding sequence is TGTGCCAGTAGTATCCGGGACAGCTACAATGAGCAGTTCTTC.

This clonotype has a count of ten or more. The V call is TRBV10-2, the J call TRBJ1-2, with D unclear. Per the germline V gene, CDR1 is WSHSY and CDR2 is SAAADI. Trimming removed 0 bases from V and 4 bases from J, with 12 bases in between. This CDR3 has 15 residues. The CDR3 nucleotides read TGCGCCAGCAGTGAGTCAGGGCCGGCGGGCTATGGCTACACCTTC. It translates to CASSESGPAGYGYTF.

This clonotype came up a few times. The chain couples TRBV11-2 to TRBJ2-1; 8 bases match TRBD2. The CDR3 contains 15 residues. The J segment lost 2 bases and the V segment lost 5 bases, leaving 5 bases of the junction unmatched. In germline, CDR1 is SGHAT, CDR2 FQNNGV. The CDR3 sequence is CASSELAAAYNEQFF. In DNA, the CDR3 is TGTGCCAGCAGCGAACTAGCGGCCGCCTACAATGAGCAGTTCTTC.

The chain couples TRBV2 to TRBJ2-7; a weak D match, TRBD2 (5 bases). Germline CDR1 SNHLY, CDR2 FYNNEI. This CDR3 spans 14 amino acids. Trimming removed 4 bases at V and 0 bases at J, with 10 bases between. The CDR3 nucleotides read TGTGCCAGCAGTGGCGCGGGTAGCTCCTACGAGCAGTACTTC. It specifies CASSGAGSSYEQYF.

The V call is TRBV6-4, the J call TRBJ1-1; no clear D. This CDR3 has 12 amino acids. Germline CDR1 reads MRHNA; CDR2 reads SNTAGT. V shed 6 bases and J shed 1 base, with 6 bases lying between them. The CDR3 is CASRHRNTEAFF. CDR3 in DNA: TGTGCCAGCAGGCACCGGAACACTGAAGCTTTCTTT.

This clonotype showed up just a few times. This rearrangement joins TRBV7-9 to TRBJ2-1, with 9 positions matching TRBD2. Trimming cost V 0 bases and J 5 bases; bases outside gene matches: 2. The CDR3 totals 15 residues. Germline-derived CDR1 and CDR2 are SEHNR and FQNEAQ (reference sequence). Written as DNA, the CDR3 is TGTGCCAGCAGCTTAGCGCGGGGGGGCAACAATGAGCAGTTCTTC. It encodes CASSLARGGNNEQFF.

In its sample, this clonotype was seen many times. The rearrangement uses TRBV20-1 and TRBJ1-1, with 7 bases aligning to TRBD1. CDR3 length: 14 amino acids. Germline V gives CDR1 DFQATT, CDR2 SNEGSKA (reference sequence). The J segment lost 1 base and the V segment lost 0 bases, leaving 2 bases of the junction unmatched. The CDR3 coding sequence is TGCAGTGCTAGAGATGGACAGGAGAACACTGAAGCTTTCTTT. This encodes CSARDGQENTEAFF.

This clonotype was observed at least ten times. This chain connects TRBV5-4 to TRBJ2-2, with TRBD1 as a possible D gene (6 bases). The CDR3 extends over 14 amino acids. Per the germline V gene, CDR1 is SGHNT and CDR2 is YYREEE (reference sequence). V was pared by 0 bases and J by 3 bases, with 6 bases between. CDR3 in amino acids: CASSLDRDTGELFF. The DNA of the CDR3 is TGTGCCAGCAGCTTGGACAGGGACACCGGGGAGCTGTTTTTT.

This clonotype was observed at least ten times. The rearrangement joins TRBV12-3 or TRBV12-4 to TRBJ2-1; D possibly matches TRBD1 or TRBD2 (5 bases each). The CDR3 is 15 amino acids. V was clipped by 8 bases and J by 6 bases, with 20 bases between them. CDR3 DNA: TGTGCCAGCCGACCCTTATTGGGGGACCGCAATGAGCAGTTCTTC. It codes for CASRPLLGDRNEQFF.